There are many counts of the clone carrying this TCR beta chain. Its antigen is as yet unknown. CDR3 length: 12 amino acids. The V gene's germline CDR1 is MNHEY and CDR2 SVGAGI. V shed 0 bases and J shed 10 bases, with 7 bases lying between them. The sample comes from a study of identical twins. Overall study results and limits: Beta out-of-frame sequences showed weaker excess twin sharing.

TCRdb itself ran the 5' RACE reads through MiXCR, one entry per CDR3 protein. The sample holds roughly 1,500,000 distinct CDR3 sequences, around 29% seen once. Sequenced input: cord blood. This TCR was sampled from a newborn girl in good health. The chain links TRBV6-5 to TRBJ2-1, with D possibly being TRBD1 or TRBD2 (5 bases each). The CDR3 bases are TGTGCCAGCAGTTACTCGGGACGGGAGCAGTTCTTC. Protein sequence: CASSYSGREQFF.